This T cell receptor (beta chain) was retrieved from a study of blood T cells in healthy people across ages. Study details: In model experiments, template switching was able to capture about one barcoded beta molecule for every two T cells that were present.

The total RNA that was extracted per sample amounted to at least 5 micrograms. Study-level findings and limits: What prevented conclusive comparison of naive and antigen-experienced cells was that PBMCs were unsorted.

Combining a sample-barcoded 5' primer with a J-beta primer mix, a second PCR ran for about 7 to 11 cycles. Unique molecular identifiers of 12 random nucleotides labeled each cDNA. Each CDR3 protein is one row after TCRdb ran MiXCR on the 5' RACE reads. The profile shows some 1 million distinct CDR3 sequences, more than 35% of them singletons. Germline V gives CDR1 SGHDT, CDR2 YYEEEE. The V end was cut by 3 bases, the J end by 2 bases, with 11 bases between. The CDR3 runs 14 residues. About this clonotype itself: Its antigen is still unknown.

This TCR derives from a woman aged 60-75 years in good health. The sequenced material came from blood. The V call is TRBV5-6, the J call TRBJ2-5; D may be TRBD2 (6 bases). The CDR3 bases are TGTGCCAGCAGCTGGGGGGATACACAAGAGACCCAGTACTTC. Protein sequence: CASSWGDTQETQYF.